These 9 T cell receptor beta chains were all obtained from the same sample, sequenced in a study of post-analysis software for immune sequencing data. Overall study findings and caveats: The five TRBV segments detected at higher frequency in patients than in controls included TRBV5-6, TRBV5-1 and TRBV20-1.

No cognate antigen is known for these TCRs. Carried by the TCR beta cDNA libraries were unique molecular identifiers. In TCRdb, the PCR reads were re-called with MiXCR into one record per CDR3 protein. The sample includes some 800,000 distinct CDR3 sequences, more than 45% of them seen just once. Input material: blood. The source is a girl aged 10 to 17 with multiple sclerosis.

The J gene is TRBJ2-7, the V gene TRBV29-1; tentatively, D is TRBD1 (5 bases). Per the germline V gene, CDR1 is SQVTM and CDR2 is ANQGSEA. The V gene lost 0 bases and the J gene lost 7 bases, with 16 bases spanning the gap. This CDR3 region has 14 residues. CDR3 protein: CSVEEGPLTGEQYF. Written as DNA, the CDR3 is TGCAGCGTTGAAGAGGGGCCCCTCACCGGGGAGCAGTACTTC.

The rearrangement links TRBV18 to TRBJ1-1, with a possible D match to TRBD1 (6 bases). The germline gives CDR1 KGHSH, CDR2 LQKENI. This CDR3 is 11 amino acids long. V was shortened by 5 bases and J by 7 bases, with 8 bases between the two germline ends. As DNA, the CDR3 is TGTGCCAGCTCAACAGGGATTGAAGCTTTCTTT. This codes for CASSTGIEAFF.

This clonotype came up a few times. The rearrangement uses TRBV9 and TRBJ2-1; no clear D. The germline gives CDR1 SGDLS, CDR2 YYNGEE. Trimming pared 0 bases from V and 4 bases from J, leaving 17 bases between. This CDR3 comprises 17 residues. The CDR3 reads CASSVDPTPTGYNEQFF. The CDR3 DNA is TGTGCCAGCAGCGTAGACCCGACTCCGACTGGGTACAATGAGCAGTTCTTC.

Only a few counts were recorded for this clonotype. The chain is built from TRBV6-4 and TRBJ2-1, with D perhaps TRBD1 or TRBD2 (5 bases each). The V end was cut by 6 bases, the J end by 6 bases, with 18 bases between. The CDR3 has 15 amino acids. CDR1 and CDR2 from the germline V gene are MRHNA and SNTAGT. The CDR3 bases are TGTGCCAGCAGCTTAGATAGCACTAGGGGCAATGAGCAGTTCTTC. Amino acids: CASSLDSTRGNEQFF.

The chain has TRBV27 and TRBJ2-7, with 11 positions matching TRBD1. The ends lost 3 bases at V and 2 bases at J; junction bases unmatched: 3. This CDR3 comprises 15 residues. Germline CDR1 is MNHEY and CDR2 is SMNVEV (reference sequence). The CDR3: CASSFRGQGAYEQYF. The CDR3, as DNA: TGTGCCAGCAGTTTTCGGGGACAGGGGGCCTACGAGCAGTACTTC.

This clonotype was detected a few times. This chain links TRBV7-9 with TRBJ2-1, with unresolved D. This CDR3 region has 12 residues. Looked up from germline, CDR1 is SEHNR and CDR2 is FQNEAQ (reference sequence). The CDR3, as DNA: TGTGTCACGGCGGCGTCCTACAATGAGCAGTTCTTC. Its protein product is CVTAASYNEQFF.

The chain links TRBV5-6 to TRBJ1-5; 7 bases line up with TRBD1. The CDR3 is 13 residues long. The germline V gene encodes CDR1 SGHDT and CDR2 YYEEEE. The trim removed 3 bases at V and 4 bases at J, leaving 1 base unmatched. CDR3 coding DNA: TGTGCCAGCAGCTGGGGACAGAATCAGCCCCAGCATTTT. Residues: CASSWGQNQPQHF. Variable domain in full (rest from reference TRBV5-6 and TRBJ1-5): DAGVTQSPTHLIKTRGQQVTLRCSPKSGHDTVSWYQQALGQGPQFIFQYYEEEERQRGNFPDRFSGHQFPNYSSELNVNALLLGDSALYLCASSWGQNQPQHFGDGTRLSIL.

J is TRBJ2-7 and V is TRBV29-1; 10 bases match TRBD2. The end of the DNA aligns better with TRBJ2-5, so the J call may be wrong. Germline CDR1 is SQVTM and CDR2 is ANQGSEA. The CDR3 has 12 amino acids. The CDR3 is CSGDSGRETQYF. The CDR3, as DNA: TGCAGCGGGGATAGCGGGAGGGAGACCCAGTACTTC.

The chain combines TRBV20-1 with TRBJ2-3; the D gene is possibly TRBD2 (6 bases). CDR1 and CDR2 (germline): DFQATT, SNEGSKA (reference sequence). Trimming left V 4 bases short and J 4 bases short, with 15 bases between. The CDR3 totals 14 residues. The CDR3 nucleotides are TGCAGTGCTATTTGGGGGGTAAACCCAGATACGCAGTATTTT. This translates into CSAIWGVNPDTQYF.